Presented here are 13 T cell receptor beta chains from one specimen sequenced in a study of OX40 agonist ivuxolimab in advanced cancers. Here immunoSEQ multiplex PCR was the method, and the copy in TCRdb shows in-frame clones only, minus some. Of tens of thousands of clones detected, approximately 86% appear once; the ten largest clones hold 1.1%. The specimen comprised CD4+ or CD8+ T cells sorted from blood, sampled in a trial of the OX40 agonist ivuxolimab. The source is an adult with an advanced solid tumor such as melanoma, head and neck, liver or kidney cancer.

This chain's CDR3 is CASRLAAFGTATNEKLFF. Here the CDR3 DNA reads TGTGCAAGTCGCTTAGCTGCATTTGGTACCGCAACTAATGAAAAACTGTTTTTT. The genes are TRBV12-2 and TRBJ1-4. TRBV12-2 is a pseudogene. The length of the CDR3 is 18 residues.

This rearrangement joins TRBV18 to TRBJ2-5; TRBD1 aligns across 9 bases. Germline loops: CDR1 KGHSH, CDR2 LQKENI. After removal of 5 bases from V and 5 bases from J, the junction contained 6 bases not matched to a gene. The CDR3 is made up of 14 amino acids. The CDR3 DNA sequence: TGTGCCAGCTCAGAACAGGGGGCGCGGGAGACCCAGTACTTC. It codes for CASSEQGARETQYF.

V usage is TRBV19 and J usage is TRBJ1-5; D may be TRBD1 (6 bases). CDR1 LNHDA and CDR2 SQIVND come from the germline V gene (reference sequence). Trimming removed 2 bases at V and 11 bases at J, with 13 bases between. CDR3 size: 13 residues. The CDR3 DNA reads as TGTGCCAGTAGTATACAGGGGTTCGAAGCCCAGCATTTT. Its translation: CASSIQGFEAQHF.

The genes are TRBV4-3 and TRBJ1-3; D is ambiguous. V shed 1 base and J shed 1 base, with 5 bases lying between them. The length of the CDR3 is 14 residues. Germline V gene sequence: CDR1 LGHNA, CDR2 YSLEER. CDR3 sequence reads: CASSQGPSGNTIYF. CDR3 coding DNA: TGCGCCAGCAGCCAAGGCCCTTCTGGAAACACCATATATTTT.

The rearrangement joins TRBV27 to TRBJ2-5; possibly TRBD1 for D (5 bases). The CDR3 totals 13 residues. V was shortened by 2 bases and J by 3 bases, with 7 bases between the two germline ends. CDR1 and CDR2 from the germline V gene are MNHEY and SMNVEV (reference sequence). The CDR3 spells CASSLGREETQYF. The CDR3, as DNA: TGTGCCAGCAGTTTAGGCAGGGAAGAGACCCAGTACTTC.

This rearrangement joins TRBV28 to TRBJ1-1, with D perhaps TRBD1 (6 bases). The V gene's germline CDR1 is MDHEN and CDR2 SYDVKM. With 5 bases removed from V and 10 bases from J, the gap between germline ends came to 23 bases. The CDR3 has 15 residues. CDR3 loop: CASSPVQLTGTGAFF. The CDR3 DNA is TGTGCCAGCAGTCCGGTCCAACTTACAGGGACGGGAGCTTTCTTT. The complete variable domain, with remaining parts taken from reference TRBV28 and TRBJ1-1, reads DVKVTQSSRYLVKRTGEKVFLECVQDMDHENMFWYRQDPGLGLRLIYFSYDVKMKEKGDIPEGYSVSREKKERFSLILESASTNQTSMYLCASSPVQLTGTGAFFGQGTRLTVV.

This chain links TRBV10-2 with TRBJ2-1, with TRBD1 as a possible D gene (6 bases). Germline V gene data show CDR1 as WSHSY and CDR2 as SAAADI. The CDR3 contains 14 residues. Trimming took 2 bases from V and 6 from J, leaving 11 bases between them. For the CDR3, the DNA is TGCGCCAGCAGTGAGGGGGGCTGGAGCAATGAGCAGTTCTTC. It specifies CASSEGGWSNEQFF.

The CDR3 DNA follows: TGTGCCAGCAGTTACACCAATAACGGGGGATTGGAAAAACTGTTTTTT. Its translation is CASSYTNNGGLEKLFF. This sequence joins TRBV6-5 and TRBJ1-4; possible D gene TRBD1, 5 bases. The CDR3 sequence is 16 residues long. With 2 bases removed from V and 8 bases from J, the gap between germline ends came to 18 bases. Germline V gene lookup returns CDR1 MNHEY and CDR2 SVGAGI.

The rearrangement uses TRBV7-2 and TRBJ2-1, with TRBD2 matching over 9 bases. After removal of 5 bases from V and 8 bases from J, the junction contained 16 bases not matched to a gene. Germline CDR1 and CDR2: SGHTA and FQGNSA. The CDR3 is made up of 17 amino acids. The CDR3 DNA reads TGTGCCAGCAGCCGAAATAAGGGTCTAGCGGGGAAGTATGAGCAGTTCTTC. Encoded protein: CASSRNKGLAGKYEQFF.

This chain joins TRBV7-3 and TRBJ2-1, with no clear D. Germline-derived CDR1 and CDR2 are SGHTA and FQGTGA. The V gene lost 0 bases and the J gene lost 7 bases, with 4 bases spanning the gap. The CDR3 is 12 residues long. As DNA, the CDR3 is TGTGCCAGCAGCTTAACGGGGAATGAGCAGTTCTTC. Its translation: CASSLTGNEQFF.

This rearrangement joins TRBV5-1 to TRBJ2-1; the D gene is possibly TRBD2 (5 bases). The germline gives CDR1 SGHRS, CDR2 YFSETQ. The V end was cut by 4 bases, the J end by 7 bases, with 18 bases between. The CDR3 totals 15 residues. The CDR3 sequence: CASSHGGEGWNEQFF. As DNA, the CDR3 is TGCGCCAGCAGCCACGGAGGAGAGGGATGGAATGAGCAGTTCTTC.

The chain combines TRBV7-2 with TRBJ2-3; no clear D gene. V lost 1 base to trimming and J lost 6 bases, with 14 bases between them. Germline V lookup: CDR1 SGHTA, CDR2 FQGNSA. The CDR3 contains 15 residues. The CDR3 spells CASSLDGYPGDTQYF. CDR3 bases: TGTGCCAGCAGCTTAGACGGTTACCCTGGGGATACGCAGTATTTT.

V is TRBV23-1 and J is TRBJ2-7; 7 bases fit TRBD1. Being an ORF, TRBV23-1 has a function that is uncertain. This CDR3 is 15 amino acids long. V shed 6 bases, J shed 0 bases, and the junction held 8 bases outside the gene matches. CDR3 bases: TGCGCCAGCAGAAAGCCCGGGACAGACTCCTACGAGCAGTACTTC. As protein: CASRKPGTDSYEQYF.